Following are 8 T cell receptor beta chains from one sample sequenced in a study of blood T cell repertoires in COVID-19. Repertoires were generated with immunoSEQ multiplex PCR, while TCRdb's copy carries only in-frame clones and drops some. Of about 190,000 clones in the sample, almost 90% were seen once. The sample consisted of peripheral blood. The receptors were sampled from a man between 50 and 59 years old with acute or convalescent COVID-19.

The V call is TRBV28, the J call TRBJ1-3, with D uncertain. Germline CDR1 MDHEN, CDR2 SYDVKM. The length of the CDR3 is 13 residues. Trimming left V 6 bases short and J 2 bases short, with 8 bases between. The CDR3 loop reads CASRLPAGNTIYF. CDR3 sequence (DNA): TGTGCCAGCAGACTCCCGGCTGGAAACACCATATATTTT.

The CDR3 region is CASSFRPVSERTEAFF. DNA of the CDR3: TGTGCCAGCAGCTTCCGGCCGGTCTCGGAGCGCACTGAAGCTTTCTTT. The chain uses TRBV7-3 and TRBJ1-1, with no clear D. Germline-derived CDR1 and CDR2 are SGHTA and FQGTGA. The ends were cut back, 3 bases at V and 4 bases at J, with 18 bases in the middle. CDR3 length: 16 amino acids.

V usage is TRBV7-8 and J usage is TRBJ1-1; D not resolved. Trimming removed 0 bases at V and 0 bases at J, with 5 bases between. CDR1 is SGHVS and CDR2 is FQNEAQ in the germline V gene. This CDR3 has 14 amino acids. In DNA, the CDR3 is TGTGCCAGCAGCTTAGCGCCAGTGAACACTGAAGCTTTCTTT. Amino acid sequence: CASSLAPVNTEAFF.

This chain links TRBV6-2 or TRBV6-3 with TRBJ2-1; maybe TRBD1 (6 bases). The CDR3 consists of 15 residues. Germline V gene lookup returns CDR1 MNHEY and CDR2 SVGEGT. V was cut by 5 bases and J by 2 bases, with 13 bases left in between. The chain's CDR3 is CASSPFRTAYNEQFF. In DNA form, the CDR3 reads TGTGCCAGCAGTCCCTTCCGGACAGCCTACAATGAGCAGTTCTTC.

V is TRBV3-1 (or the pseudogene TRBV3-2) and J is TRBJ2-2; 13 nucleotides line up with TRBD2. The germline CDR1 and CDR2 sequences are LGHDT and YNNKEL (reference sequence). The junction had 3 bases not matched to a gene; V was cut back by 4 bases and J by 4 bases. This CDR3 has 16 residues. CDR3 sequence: CASSRGLAGSTGELFF. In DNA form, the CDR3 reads TGTGCCAGCAGCCGGGGACTAGCGGGGAGCACCGGGGAGCTGTTTTTT.

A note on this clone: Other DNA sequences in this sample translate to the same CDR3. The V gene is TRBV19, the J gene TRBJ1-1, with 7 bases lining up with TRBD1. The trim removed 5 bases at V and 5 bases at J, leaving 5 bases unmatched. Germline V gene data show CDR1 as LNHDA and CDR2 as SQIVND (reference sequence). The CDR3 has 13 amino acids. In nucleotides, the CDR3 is TGTGCCAGTAGTCGACAGGGCGGGACTGAAGCTTTCTTT. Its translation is CASSRQGGTEAFF.

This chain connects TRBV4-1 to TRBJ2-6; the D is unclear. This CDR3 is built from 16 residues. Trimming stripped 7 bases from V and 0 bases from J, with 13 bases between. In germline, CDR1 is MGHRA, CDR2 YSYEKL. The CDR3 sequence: CASTILHSSGANVLTF. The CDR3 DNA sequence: TGCGCCAGCACCATTCTCCACAGCTCTGGGGCCAACGTCCTGACTTTC.

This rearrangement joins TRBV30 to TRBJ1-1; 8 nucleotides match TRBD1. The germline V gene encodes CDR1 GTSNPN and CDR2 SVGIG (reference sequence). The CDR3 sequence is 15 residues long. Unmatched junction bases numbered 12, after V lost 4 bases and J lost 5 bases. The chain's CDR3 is CAWTRITGGETEAFF. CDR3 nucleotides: TGTGCCTGGACCCGCATCACAGGGGGGGAAACTGAAGCTTTCTTT.